The clone carrying this TCR beta chain was seen ten or more times. Germline CDR1 SGHRS, CDR2 YFSETQ. The CDR3 loop spans 16 amino acids. With 0 bases clipped from V and 4 bases from J, the junction kept 1 base outside the gene matches. The data were obtained in a study of Graves' ophthalmopathy and Graves' hyperthyroidism. Across the study: No treatment had been given when peripheral blood was collected at initial diagnosis.

Transcripts of RNA were the source for amplifying TCR beta CDR3 regions. RT-PCR was first run with HTBI primers, then multiplex PCR in a second round. TCRdb reanalysed the multiplex PCR reads using MiXCR and keeps one entry per CDR3 protein. The data show a few hundred thousand distinct CDR3 sequences, 20% to 25% seen once. This TCR was recovered from a woman between 50 and 59 years old with Graves' ophthalmopathy. The rearrangement uses TRBV5-1 and TRBJ2-5, with 15 nucleotides matching TRBD2. Specimen: peripheral blood. In nucleotides, the CDR3 is TGCGCCAGCAGCTTGGGGGGACTAGCGGGAGGAGAGACCCAGTACTTC. As protein: CASSLGGLAGGETQYF.